The rows below give T cell receptor beta chains drawn from one sample of a study of T cells in Graves' hyperthyroidism and ophthalmopathy. TCRdb fed the multiplex PCR reads into MiXCR, producing one record per CDR3 protein. The table shows 600,000 or so distinct CDR3 sequences, with 35% to 55% occurring only once. The sequenced sample was peripheral blood or thyroid tissue (not recorded which). These receptors originate from a woman under 30 with Graves' hyperthyroidism. CDR3s include the opening cysteine and the closing phenylalanine or tryptophan. Each record gives: clone size, V gene, J gene, D gene, CDR3 DNA, CDR3 protein. A D gene is named only where the DNA matches it firmly. Size values are once, few and many counts, or a class for expanded clones, and some rows have none.

>NA|TRBV20-1|TRBJ2-7|NA
TGCAGTGCTAAGGCCGACTACGAGCAGTACTTC
CSAKADYEQYF
>NA|TRBV5-1|TRBJ1-2|NA
TGCGCCAGCAGCGCCTCGGGGGGCGACGACTATGGCTACACCTTC
CASSASGGDDYGYTF
>NA|TRBV20-1|TRBJ1-6|NA
TGCAGTGCTAGAGAATCACCCCTCCACTTT
CSARESPLHF
>many|TRBV29-1|TRBJ1-2|TRBD1
TGCAGCGCCTACACGCTCGGGGGGACAGGGAAGTATGGCTACACCTTC
CSAYTLGGTGKYGYTF
>once|TRBV24-1|TRBJ2-7|NA
TGTGCCACCAGTGACGCGGGGGCCTGGGAGCAGTACTTC
CATSDAGAWEQYF
>NA|TRBV7-4|TRBJ1-4|NA
TGCGCCAGCAGCCAAAGACAGGCAACTAATGAAAAACTGTTTTTT
CASSQRQATNEKLFF
>once|TRBV7-3|TRBJ2-5|TRBD1
TGTGCCAGCAGCTCTCACAGGGGGGTGACCCAGTACTTC
CASSSHRGVTQYF
>NA|TRBV29-1|TRBJ1-1|NA
TGCAGCGTTGAGTATAGCGGGACACTCTTT
CSVEYSGTLF
>few|TRBV7-2|TRBJ2-5|NA
TGTGCCAGCAGCTTAGACGCCGGTACGGAAGAGACCCAGTACTTC
CASSLDAGTEETQYF
>NA|TRBV5-1|TRBJ2-7|TRBD1
TGTGCCAGCAGCTTGGACAGGGAGTCCCCCTACGAGCAGTACTTC
CASSLDRESPYEQYF
>NA|TRBV24-1|TRBJ1-1|TRBD1
TGTGCCACCAGTGATTCCGGGACAGGGTTGAACACTGAAGCTTTCTTT
CATSDSGTGLNTEAFF
>many|TRBV29-1|TRBJ1-2|TRBD1
TGCAGCGTTGACAGGGGGTTGGGGAGTTTAGATGGCTACACCTTC
CSVDRGLGSLDGYTF
>NA|TRBV2|TRBJ1-6|NA
TGTGCCACTCCCCGGGCCGACTATAATTCACCCCTCCACTTT
CATPRADYNSPLHF
>NA|TRBV7-6|TRBJ2-7|NA
TGTGCCAGCAGCGGGAACCAGGGGCGGGAGTTCGAGCAGTACTTC
CASSGNQGREFEQYF
>NA|TRBV25-1|TRBJ2-7|NA
TGTGCCAGCAGTGCTAGGTGGGCAGGGGACGAGCAGTACTTC
CASSARWAGDEQYF
>many|TRBV19|TRBJ1-4|NA
TGTGCCAGTAGTATCAGGGAGAATGAAAAACTGTTTTTT
CASSIRENEKLFF
>NA|TRBV15|TRBJ2-2|NA
TGTGCCACCAGCAGAGTGGGGGCGGCCGGGGAGCTGTTTTTT
CATSRVGAAGELFF
>few|TRBV6-6|TRBJ1-2|TRBD1
TGTGCCAGCAGCCGGCGGGACAGGGGAGATGCCTATGGCTACACCTTC
CASSRRDRGDAYGYTF
>many|TRBV29-1|TRBJ1-1|NA
TGCAGCGTGGCGAGACGGGTTCTGAACACTGAAGCTTTCTTT
CSVARRVLNTEAFF
>NA|TRBV29-1|TRBJ1-5|NA
TGCAGCGCTAGACAGGACAATCAGCCCCAGCATTTT
CSARQDNQPQHF
>many|TRBV7-8|TRBJ1-1|NA
TGTGCCAGCAGCTTAGCTGGACAGAACACTGAAGCTTTCTTT
CASSLAGQNTEAFF
>many|TRBV24-1|TRBJ2-5|TRBD1
TGTGCCACCAGTGACCAGCGACAGGGACAAGAGACCCAGTACTTC
CATSDQRQGQETQYF
>few|TRBV12-3/TRBV12-4|TRBJ1-1|NA
TGTGCCAGCAGTATTCAGGTAAACACTGAAGCTTTCTTT
CASSIQVNTEAFF
>NA|TRBV7-9|TRBJ2-2|NA
TGTGCCAGCAGCCAGCCCCGGGAGCTGTTTTTT
CASSQPRELFF
>NA|TRBV10-3|TRBJ1-1|NA
TGTGCCATCAGAAATATGGGGACTGAAGCTTTCTTT
CAIRNMGTEAFF
>NA|TRBV15|TRBJ2-7|NA
TGTGCCACCAGCAGAGGGACGGGGAAAAATCAGCCCCAGCAGTACTTC
CATSRGTGKNQPQQYF
>many|TRBV7-9|TRBJ2-7|TRBD1
TGTGCCAGCAGTCCTGGGCGACAGGGTGTGAACGAGCAGTACTTC
CASSPGRQGVNEQYF
>many|TRBV2|TRBJ1-1|NA
TGTGCCAGTACTAAGGACCAGAACACTGAAGCTTTCTTT
CASTKDQNTEAFF
>few|TRBV29-1|TRBJ1-2|NA
TGCAGCGCCCCGGGAGGTTTGTCGTCAGGGACGGTGCATGGCTACACCTTC
CSAPGGLSSGTVHGYTF
>NA|TRBV29-1|TRBJ1-1|NA
TGCAACACCCTGAGGGGTGAAGCTTTCTTT
CNTLRGEAFF
>few|TRBV10-3|TRBJ2-7|TRBD2
TGTGCCATCAGTGAGCCGGCCCAGACTAGCGGGGTCTCCTACGAGCAGTACTTC
CAISEPAQTSGVSYEQYF
>NA|TRBV9|TRBJ1-1|NA
TGTGCCAGCAGCGTGGGACACGGACCACCCTTTGAAGCTTCCTTT
CASSVGHGPPFEASF
>few|TRBV7-9|TRBJ1-1|NA
TGTGCCAGCAGCCTCGGGGGCAGAGAGAACACTGAAGCTTTCTTT
CASSLGGRENTEAFF
>NA|TRBV10-3|TRBJ2-5|TRBD1
TGTGCCAGCAGTCTTCAGACAGGGGCAGAGACCCAGTACTTC
CASSLQTGAETQYF
>NA|TRBV2|TRBJ1-6|NA
TGTGCCAGCAGAGATAATGGAGGGGCACCCCTCCACTTT
CASRDNGGAPLHF
>NA|TRBV6-1|TRBJ2-2|NA
TGTGCCAGCAGATTCCAGGGGCACACCGGGGAGCTGTTTTTT
CASRFQGHTGELFF
>NA|TRBV10-3|TRBJ1-6|TRBD1
TGTGCCATCAGTAGGACAGGGGCCAATTCACCCCTCCACTTT
CAISRTGANSPLHF
>NA|TRBV5-1|TRBJ1-4|NA
TGTGCCAGCAGCTTGGTTGGGACTCGTAAAGCAACTAATGAAAAACTGTTTTTT
CASSLVGTRKATNEKLFF
>many|TRBV2|TRBJ2-5|TRBD1
TGTGCCAGCAGTGCTTACAGGGGCCAAGAGACCCAGTACTTC
CASSAYRGQETQYF
>NA|TRBV12-3/TRBV12-4|TRBJ1-2|NA
TGTGCCAGCAGCTTGGGGGTTTTGGATGGCTACACCTTC
CASSLGVLDGYTF
>NA|TRBV25-1|TRBJ1-4|NA
TGTGCCAGCAGTGCTAGTTTTACAGACGAAGAAAAACTGTTTTTT
CASSASFTDEEKLFF
>NA|TRBV25-1|TRBJ2-5|NA
TGTGCCAGCAGTGCTTCAGACCCTCAGACAGTACAAGAGACCCAGTACTTC
CASSASDPQTVQETQYF
>few|TRBV7-6|TRBJ1-5|NA
TGTGCCAGCAGCTTACGAGCAGGGGACAATCAGCCCCAGCATTTT
CASSLRAGDNQPQHF
>NA|TRBV20-1|TRBJ2-7|NA
TGCAGTGCTAGTGGTAGCTGGAACTCCTACGAGCAGTACTTC
CSASGSWNSYEQYF
>many|TRBV2|TRBJ1-4|NA
TGTGCCAGCAGTGACTCACACCTGAATGAAAAACTGTTTTTT
CASSDSHLNEKLFF
>NA|TRBV7-2|TRBJ1-6|TRBD1
TGTGCCAGCAGCCTTCGCGGGACAGGGGCAAATTCACCCCTCCACTTT
CASSLRGTGANSPLHF
>NA|TRBV29-1|TRBJ2-7|TRBD2
TGCAGCGTTAGTGGTGGCGGGAGCTACTACGAGCAGTACTTC
CSVSGGGSYYEQYF
>few|TRBV7-2|TRBJ1-4|NA
TGTGCCAGCAGTCGCGGGACGGAGTTCGAAAAACTGTTTTTT
CASSRGTEFEKLFF
>few|TRBV7-9|TRBJ2-7|NA
TGCGCCAGCAGCCGTTCGGGCGTAGGGGCTTACGAGCAGTACTTC
CASSRSGVGAYEQYF
>NA|TRBV24-1|TRBJ1-1|NA
TGTGCCACCAGTGCTAGACGAGGGGGGAACATTGAAGCTTTCTTT
CATSARRGGNIEAFF
>NA|TRBV2|TRBJ2-2|NA
TGTGCCAGCAGTCCGACCCGGGGGGAGCTGTTTTTT
CASSPTRGELFF
>NA|TRBV7-6|TRBJ2-2|NA
TGTGCCAGCAGCTTAGGACGGATCTACGCCGGGGAGCTGTTTTTT
CASSLGRIYAGELFF
>many|TRBV2|TRBJ1-1|NA
TGTGCCAGCAGTGCTTCGGGGACTGAAGCTTTCTTT
CASSASGTEAFF
>few|TRBV10-3|TRBJ1-2|NA
TGTGCCAGCCGTCCCTTGACGACCTATGATGGCTACACCTTC
CASRPLTTYDGYTF
>NA|TRBV20-1|TRBJ2-5|TRBD2
TGCAGTGCTAGAGATGGGACTAGTAGTGGGGAGACCCAGTACTTC
CSARDGTSSGETQYF
>few|TRBV12-3/TRBV12-4|TRBJ1-2|NA
TGTGCCAGCACCACGGGGAGTCAGGTTGGCTACACCTTC
CASTTGSQVGYTF
>NA|TRBV5-1|TRBJ2-6|TRBD1
TGCGCCAGCAGCCTAGGGGGCCACTCTGGGGCCAACGTCCTGACTTTC
CASSLGGHSGANVLTF
>NA|TRBV19|TRBJ1-4|NA
TGCGCCAGCAGGCTGGTTGGAGGAGATGAAAAACTGTTTTTT
CASRLVGGDEKLFF
>NA|TRBV7-9|TRBJ2-2|NA
TGTGCCAGCAGCCTGCTCGCGAGCGTGAACACCGGGGAGCTGTTTTTT
CASSLLASVNTGELFF
>NA|TRBV2|TRBJ1-2|NA
TGTGCCAGCAGCTCCCTGGGGAACACCTTC
CASSSLGNTF